This T cell receptor beta chain is from a study of CD8+ T cells in alopecia areata. Study in general: A 6-month period off drug followed tofacitinib, which lasted 6 to 18 months. For treated patients, severity scores reflected the percentage of scalp area affected. General study points: Compared with normal scalp, lesional scalp had higher clonality and more expanded CD8+ clones. Tofacitinib delivered significant drops in scalp clonality and in expanded CD8+ clones among the top 100.

Regarding treatment: oral pan-JAK inhibitor, 5-10 mg twice daily. This clone was found once. Its antigen is still unknown. Following RNA extraction, reverse transcription yielded cDNA that acted as the sequencing template. TCRdb's table, derived via immunoSEQ multiplex PCR, lists solely in-frame clones and lacks some. The sample has roughly 180,000 clones, about 55% seen once. This material consisted of CD8+ T cells sorted from blood, taken at week 24, from a patient treated with tofacitinib. This receptor was obtained from a human donor with alopecia areata.

The CDR3 bases are TGCGCCAGCAGCCAAGATCCAAGGGCTAACTATGGCTACACCTTC. Protein: CASSQDPRANYGYTF. The chain is built from TRBV4-3 and TRBJ1-2, with D uncertain. V lost 0 bases and J lost 0, with 8 bases in between. In germline, CDR1 is LGHNA, CDR2 YSLEER. The CDR3 runs to 15 residues.